This TCR beta chain was found in a study of blood T cell repertoires in COVID-19. Study context: COVID-19 samples from acute and convalescent phases originated in the United States, Italy and Spain.

This table comes from immunoSEQ multiplex PCR, and its TCRdb copy is limited to in-frame clones, with some not included. The sample records roughly 300,000 clones, over 75% being singletons. Germline V gene data show CDR1 as KGHSH and CDR2 as LQKENI. The CDR3 covers 14 residues. The V and J ends lost 1 base and 3 bases respectively, with 9 bases between them. What was sequenced was peripheral blood. This clonotype was sampled from a human donor in a cohort sampled during active COVID-19. The gene calls are TRBV18 and TRBJ1-1; D ambiguous. CDR3 sequence (DNA): TGTGCCAGCTCACCACTCATCGGGGACACTGAAGCTTTCTTT. It translates to CASSPLIGDTEAFF.